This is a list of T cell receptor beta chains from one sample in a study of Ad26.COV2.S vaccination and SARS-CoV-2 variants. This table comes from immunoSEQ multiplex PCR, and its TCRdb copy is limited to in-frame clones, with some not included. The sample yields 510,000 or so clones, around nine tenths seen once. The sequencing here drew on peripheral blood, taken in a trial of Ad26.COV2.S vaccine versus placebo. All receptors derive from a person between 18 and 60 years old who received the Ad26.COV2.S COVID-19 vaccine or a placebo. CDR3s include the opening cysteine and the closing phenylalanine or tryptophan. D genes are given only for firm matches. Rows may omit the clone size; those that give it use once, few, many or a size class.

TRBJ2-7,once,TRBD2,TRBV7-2,CASSQGGSGTSGKRYF,TGTGCCAGCTCACAGGGGGGGTCCGGGACTAGCGGGAAGCGGTACTTC
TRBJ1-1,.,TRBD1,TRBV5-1,CASSLYGTGGAGNTEAFF,TGCGCCAGCAGCTTGTATGGGACAGGGGGCGCCGGGAACACTGAAGCTTTCTTT
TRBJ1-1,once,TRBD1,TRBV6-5,CASSTGTNTEAFF,TGTGCCAGCTCGACAGGGACGAACACTGAAGCTTTCTTT
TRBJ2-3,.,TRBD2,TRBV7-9,CASSLEGLAEFTDTQYF,TGTGCCAGCAGCTTAGAGGGACTAGCGGAATTCACAGATACGCAGTATTTT
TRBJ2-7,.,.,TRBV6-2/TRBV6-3,CASSYGTRNTYEQYF,TGTGCCAGCAGTTACGGGACAAGAAATACCTACGAGCAGTACTTC
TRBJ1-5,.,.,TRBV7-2,CASSLVSGRVDQPQHF,TGTGCCAGCAGCTTAGTTTCGGGCAGGGTGGATCAGCCCCAGCATTTT
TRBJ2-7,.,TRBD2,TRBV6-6,CASSPLAGAYEQYF,TGTGCCAGCAGCCCCCTAGCGGGGGCCTACGAGCAGTACTTC
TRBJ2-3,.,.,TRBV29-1,CSVVGQSSTDTQYF,TGCAGCGTTGTCGGCCAGTCTAGCACAGATACGCAGTATTTT
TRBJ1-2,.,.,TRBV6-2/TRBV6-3,CASSWLTNYGYTF,TGTGCCAGCAGTTGGTTAACTAACTATGGCTACACCTTC
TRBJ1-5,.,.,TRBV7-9,CASSFAGNNQPQHF,TGTGCCAGCAGCTTCGCGGGGAATAATCAGCCCCAGCATTTT
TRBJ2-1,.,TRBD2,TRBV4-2,CASSPEREEQFF,TGTGCCAGCAGCCCAGAGCGGGAAGAGCAGTTCTTC
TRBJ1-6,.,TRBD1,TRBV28,CASSPWTGENSPLHF,TGTGCCAGCAGTCCCTGGACAGGGGAAAATTCACCCCTCCACTTT
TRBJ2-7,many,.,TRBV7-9,CASSPTVGSQTPF,TGTGCCAGCAGCCCAACGGTGGGGTCACAAACCCCCTTC
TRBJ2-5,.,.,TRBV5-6,CASSFSGGAETQYF,TGTGCCAGCAGCTTTTCCGGGGGCGCGGAGACCCAGTACTTC
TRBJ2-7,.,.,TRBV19,CASSVTGGHEQYF,TGTGCCAGTAGTGTCACGGGGGGCCACGAGCAGTACTTC
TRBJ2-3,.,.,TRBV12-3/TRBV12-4,CASSTGAADTQYF,TGTGCCAGCAGTACGGGAGCGGCAGATACGCAGTATTTT
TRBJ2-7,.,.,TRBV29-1,CSVRISPYEQYF,TGCAGCGTTCGAATAAGCCCTTACGAGCAGTACTTC
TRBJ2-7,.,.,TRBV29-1,CSVGSSDYEQYF,TGCAGCGTTGGTTCTAGCGACTACGAGCAGTACTTC
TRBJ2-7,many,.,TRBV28,CASSLIAAAYEQYF,TGTGCCAGCAGTTTAATAGCGGCGGCCTACGAGCAGTACTTC
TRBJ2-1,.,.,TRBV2,CAGSETVRSGEQFF,TGTGCCGGCAGTGAAACGGTCCGTTCGGGGGAGCAGTTCTTC
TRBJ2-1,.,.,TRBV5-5,CASSYDGGPRSYNEQFF,TGTGCCAGCAGCTACGACGGAGGGCCCCGGTCCTACAATGAGCAGTTCTTC
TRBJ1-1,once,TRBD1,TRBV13,CASSLTPGGADAEAFF,TGTGCCAGCAGCCTAACCCCAGGGGGCGCTGACGCTGAAGCTTTCTTT